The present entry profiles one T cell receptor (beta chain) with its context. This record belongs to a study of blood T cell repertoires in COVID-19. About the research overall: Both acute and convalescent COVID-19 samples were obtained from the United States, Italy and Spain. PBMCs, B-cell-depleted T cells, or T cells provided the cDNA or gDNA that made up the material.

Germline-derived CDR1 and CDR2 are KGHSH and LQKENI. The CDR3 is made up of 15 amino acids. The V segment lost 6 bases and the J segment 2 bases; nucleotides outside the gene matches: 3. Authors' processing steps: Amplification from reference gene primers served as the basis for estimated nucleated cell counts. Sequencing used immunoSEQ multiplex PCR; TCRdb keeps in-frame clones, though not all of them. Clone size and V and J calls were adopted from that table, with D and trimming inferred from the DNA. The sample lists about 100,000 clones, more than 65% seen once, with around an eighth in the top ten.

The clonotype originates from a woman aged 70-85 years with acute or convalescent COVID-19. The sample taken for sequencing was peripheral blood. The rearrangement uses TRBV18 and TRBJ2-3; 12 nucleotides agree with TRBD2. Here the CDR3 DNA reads TGTGCCAGCTCCCGGACTAGCGGGGTCACAGATACGCAGTATTTT. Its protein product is CASSRTSGVTDTQYF.